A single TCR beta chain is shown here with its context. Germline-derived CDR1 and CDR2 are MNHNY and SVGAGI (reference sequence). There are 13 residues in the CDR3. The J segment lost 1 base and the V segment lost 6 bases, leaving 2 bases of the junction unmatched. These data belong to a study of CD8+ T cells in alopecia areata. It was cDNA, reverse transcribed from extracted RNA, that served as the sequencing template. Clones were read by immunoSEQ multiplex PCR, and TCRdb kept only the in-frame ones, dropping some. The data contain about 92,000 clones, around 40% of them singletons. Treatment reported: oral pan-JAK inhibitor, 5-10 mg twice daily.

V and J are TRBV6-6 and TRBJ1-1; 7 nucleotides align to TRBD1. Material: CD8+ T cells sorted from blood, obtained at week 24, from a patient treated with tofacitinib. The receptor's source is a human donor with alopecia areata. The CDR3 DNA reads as TGTGCCAGCAGGCGACAGGGGAACACTGAAGCTTTCTTT. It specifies CASRRQGNTEAFF.